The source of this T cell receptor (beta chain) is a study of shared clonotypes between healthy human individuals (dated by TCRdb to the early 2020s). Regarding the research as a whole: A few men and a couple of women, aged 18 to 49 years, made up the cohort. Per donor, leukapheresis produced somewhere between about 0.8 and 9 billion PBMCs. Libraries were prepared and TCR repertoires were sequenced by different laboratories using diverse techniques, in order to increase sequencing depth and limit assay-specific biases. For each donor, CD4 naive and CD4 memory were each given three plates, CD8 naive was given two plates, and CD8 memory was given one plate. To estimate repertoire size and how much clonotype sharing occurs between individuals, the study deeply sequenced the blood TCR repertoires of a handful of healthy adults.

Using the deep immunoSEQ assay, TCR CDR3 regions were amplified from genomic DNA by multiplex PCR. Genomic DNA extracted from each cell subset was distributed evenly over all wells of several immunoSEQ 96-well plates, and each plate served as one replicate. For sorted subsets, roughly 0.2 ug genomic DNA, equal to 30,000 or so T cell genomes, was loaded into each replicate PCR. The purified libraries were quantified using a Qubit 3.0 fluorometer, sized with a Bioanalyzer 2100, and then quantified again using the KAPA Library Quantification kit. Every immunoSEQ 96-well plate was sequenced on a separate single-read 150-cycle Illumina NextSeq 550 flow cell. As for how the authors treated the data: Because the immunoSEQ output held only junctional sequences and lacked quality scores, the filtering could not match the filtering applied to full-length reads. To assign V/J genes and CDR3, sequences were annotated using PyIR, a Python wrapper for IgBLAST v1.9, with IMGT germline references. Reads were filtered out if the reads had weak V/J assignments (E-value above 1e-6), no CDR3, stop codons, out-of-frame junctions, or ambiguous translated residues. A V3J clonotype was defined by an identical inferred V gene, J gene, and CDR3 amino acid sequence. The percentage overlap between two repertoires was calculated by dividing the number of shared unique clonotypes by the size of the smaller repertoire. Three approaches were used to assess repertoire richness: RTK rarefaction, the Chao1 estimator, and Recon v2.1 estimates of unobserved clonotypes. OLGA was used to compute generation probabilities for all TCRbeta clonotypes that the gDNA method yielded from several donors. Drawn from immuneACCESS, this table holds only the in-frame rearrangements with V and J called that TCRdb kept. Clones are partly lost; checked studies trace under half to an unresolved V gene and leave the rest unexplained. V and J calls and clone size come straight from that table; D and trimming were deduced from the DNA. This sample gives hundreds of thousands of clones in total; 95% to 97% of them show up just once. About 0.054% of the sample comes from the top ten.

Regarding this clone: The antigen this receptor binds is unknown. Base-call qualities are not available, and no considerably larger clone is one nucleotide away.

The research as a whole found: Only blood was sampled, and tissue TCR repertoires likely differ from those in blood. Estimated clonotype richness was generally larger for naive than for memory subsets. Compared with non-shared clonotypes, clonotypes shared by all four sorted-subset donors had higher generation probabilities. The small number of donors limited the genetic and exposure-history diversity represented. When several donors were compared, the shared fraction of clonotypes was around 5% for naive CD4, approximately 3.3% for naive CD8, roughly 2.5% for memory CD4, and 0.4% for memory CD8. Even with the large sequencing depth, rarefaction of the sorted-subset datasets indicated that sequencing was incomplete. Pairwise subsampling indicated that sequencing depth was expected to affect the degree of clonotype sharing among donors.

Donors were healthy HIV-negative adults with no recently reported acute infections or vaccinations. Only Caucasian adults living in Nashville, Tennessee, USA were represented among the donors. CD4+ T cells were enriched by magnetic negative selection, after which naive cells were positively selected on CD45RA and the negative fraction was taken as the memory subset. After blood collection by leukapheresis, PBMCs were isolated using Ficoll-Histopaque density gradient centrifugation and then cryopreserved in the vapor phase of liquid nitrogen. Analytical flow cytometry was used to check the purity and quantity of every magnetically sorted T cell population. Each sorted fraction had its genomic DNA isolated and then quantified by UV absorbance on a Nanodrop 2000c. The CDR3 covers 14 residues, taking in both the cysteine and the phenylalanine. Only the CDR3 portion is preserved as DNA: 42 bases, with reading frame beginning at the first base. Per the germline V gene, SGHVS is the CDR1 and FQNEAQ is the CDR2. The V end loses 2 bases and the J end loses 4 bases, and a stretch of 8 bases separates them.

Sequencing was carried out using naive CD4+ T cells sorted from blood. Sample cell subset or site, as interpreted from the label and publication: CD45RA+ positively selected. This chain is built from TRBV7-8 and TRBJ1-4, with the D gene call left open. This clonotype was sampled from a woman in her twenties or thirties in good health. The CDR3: CASSLTEINEKLFF. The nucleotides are TGTGCCAGCAGCTTAACAGAGATTAATGAAAAACTGTTTTTT.